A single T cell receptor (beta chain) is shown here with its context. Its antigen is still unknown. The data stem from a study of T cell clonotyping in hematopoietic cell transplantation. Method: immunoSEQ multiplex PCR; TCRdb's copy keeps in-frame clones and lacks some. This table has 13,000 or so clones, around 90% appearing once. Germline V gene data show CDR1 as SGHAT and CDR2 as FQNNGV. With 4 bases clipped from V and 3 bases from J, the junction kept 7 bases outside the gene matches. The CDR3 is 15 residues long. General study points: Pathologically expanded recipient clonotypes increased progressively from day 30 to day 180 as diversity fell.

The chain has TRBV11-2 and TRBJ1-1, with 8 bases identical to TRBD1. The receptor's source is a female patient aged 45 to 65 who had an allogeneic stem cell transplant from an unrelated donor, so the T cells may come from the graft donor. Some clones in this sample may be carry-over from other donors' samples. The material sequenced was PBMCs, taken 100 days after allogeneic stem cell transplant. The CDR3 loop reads CASSSSDRGDTEAFF. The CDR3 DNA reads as TGTGCCAGCAGCTCATCAGACAGGGGCGACACTGAAGCTTTCTTT. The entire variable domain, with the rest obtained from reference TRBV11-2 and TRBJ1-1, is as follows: EAGVAQSPRYKIIEKRQSVAFWCNPISGHATLYWYQQILGQGPKLLIQFQNNGVVDDSQLPKDRFSAERLKGVDSTLKIQPAKLEDSAVYLCASSSSDRGDTEAFFGQGTRLTVV.